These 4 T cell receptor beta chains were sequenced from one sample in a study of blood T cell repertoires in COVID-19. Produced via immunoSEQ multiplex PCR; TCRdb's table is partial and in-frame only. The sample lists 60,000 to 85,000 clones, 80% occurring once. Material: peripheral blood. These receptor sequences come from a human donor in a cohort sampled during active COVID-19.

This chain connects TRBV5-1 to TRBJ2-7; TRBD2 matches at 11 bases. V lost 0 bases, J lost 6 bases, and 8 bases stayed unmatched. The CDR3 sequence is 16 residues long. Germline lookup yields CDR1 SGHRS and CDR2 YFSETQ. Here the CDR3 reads CASSLAASGGPGEQYF. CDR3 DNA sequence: TGCGCCAGCAGCTTGGCGGCTAGCGGGGGGCCTGGCGAGCAGTACTTC.

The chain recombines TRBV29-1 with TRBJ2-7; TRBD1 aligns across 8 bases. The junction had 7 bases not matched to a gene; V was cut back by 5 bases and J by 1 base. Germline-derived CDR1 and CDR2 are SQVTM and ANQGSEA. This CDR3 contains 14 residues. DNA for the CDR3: TGCAGCGTTATGGGACAGGATGTGTCCTACGAGCAGTACGTC. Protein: CSVMGQDVSYEQYV.

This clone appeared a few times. CDR3 protein: CASRLGQSERYNEQFF. CDR3 bases: TGTGCCAGCAGACTGGGACAGTCGGAACGCTACAATGAGCAGTTCTTC. The chain has TRBV7-9 and TRBJ2-1; 7 bases agree with TRBD1. Germline-derived CDR1 and CDR2 are SEHNR and FQNEAQ (reference sequence). Unmatched junction bases numbered 11, after V lost 6 bases and J lost 3 bases. This CDR3 has 16 residues.

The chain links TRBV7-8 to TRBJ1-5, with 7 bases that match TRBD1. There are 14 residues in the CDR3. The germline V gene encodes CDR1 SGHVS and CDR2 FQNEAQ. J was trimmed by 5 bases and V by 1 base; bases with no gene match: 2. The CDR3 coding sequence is TGTGCCAGCAGCTTAGGCAGGGGGTATCAGCCCCAGCATTTT. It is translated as CASSLGRGYQPQHF. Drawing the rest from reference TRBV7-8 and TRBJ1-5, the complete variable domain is GAGVSQSPRYKVAKRGQDVALRCDPISGHVSLFWYQQALGQGPEFLTYFQNEAQLDKSGLPSDRFFAERPEGSVSTLKIQRTQQEDSAVYLCASSLGRGYQPQHFGDGTRLSIL.